These T cell receptor beta chains were read from a single sample in a study of cytomegalovirus exposure and HLA in healthy donors. Assay used: immunoSEQ multiplex PCR; TCRdb lists only in-frame clones, some missing. The sample yields under 200,000 clones, over 60% seen once. Sample: PBMCs. The source of these receptors is a man aged 40-55 years in good health and CMV-seronegative. Each CDR3 is given without its conserved first and last residue. The order of the fields is V gene, CDR3 protein.

V: TRBV4-3
CDR3: ASSQEPGKYEQY

V: TRBV19
CDR3: ASSRASGYTDTQY

V: TRBV5-6
CDR3: ASSLPGQVNEKLF

V: TRBV7-8
CDR3: ASSSNRGSQY

V: TRBV5-1
CDR3: ASSLAVGADTIY

V: TRBV10-3
CDR3: AISLSSGANVLT

V: TRBV21-1
CDR3: ASSARGVTRAEAF

V: TRBV29-1
CDR3: SGGQSTRRGEQY

V: TRBV19
CDR3: ASSPLTGFAYEQY

V: TRBV9
CDR3: ASSVGGIRQGTGGYT

V: TRBV5-4
CDR3: ASSLPGQGDLAF

V: TRBV5-4
CDR3: ASSLGTARGNTEAF

V: TRBV19
CDR3: ASSRSEEKLF

V: TRBV7-9
CDR3: ASSLTGGTEAF

V: TRBV7-2
CDR3: ASSFDRDPAYEQY

V: TRBV9
CDR3: ASRKGDGYT

V: TRBV6-5
CDR3: ASSRTVNYGYT

V: TRBV18
CDR3: ASSPSRQGSAIQY

V: TRBV18
CDR3: ASSPNRDSYEQY

V: TRBV29-1
CDR3: SASSASSYEQY

V: TRBV13
CDR3: ASSRQGRDTDTQY

V: TRBV6-6
CDR3: ASSYGQRSETQY

V: TRBV5-8
CDR3: ASSPGGSYQETQY

V: TRBV27
CDR3: ASSLQADFYNEQF

V: TRBV7-7
CDR3: ASSGPLAGGVGTQY

V: TRBV9
CDR3: APRGDQPQH

V: TRBV15
CDR3: ATSSSLRQGATDTQY

V: TRBV30
CDR3: AWTVNTGELF

V: TRBV25-1
CDR3: ASSQTQGTGELF

V: TRBV6-1
CDR3: ASSRGNGYT